Ten or more counts support the clone carrying this T cell receptor beta chain. Its antigen is undetermined. The data originate from a study of read filtering for tumor transcriptome and immune sequencing. Across the whole study: R-ISS stage counts were roughly eight for I, about 15 for II, about seven for III. Points from the study as a whole: Compared with RNA-seq, IR-seq gave much higher clonotype depth and reliability. IR-seq and RNA-seq agreed better without single-read clonotypes. Single-read clonotypes: 80% to 90% of IR-seq clonotypes (around 3.6% of reads), roughly 70% of RNA-seq clonotypes (44.6% of reads).

The J segment lost 2 bases and the V segment lost 2 bases, leaving 4 bases of the junction unmatched. The germline V gene encodes CDR1 SGHVS and CDR2 FNYEAQ. The CDR3 runs 16 residues. From about 400 ng of RNA, a library with molecular barcoded alpha/delta and beta/gamma adaptors was made. TCRdb passed the reads through MiXCR, listing each CDR3 protein once. This table holds around 130,000 distinct CDR3 sequences, roughly 13% found once. The sample taken for sequencing was a population of CD138-negative cells sorted from bone marrow. The sequence was collected from a donor over 35 with multiple myeloma. The V and J genes are TRBV7-6 and TRBJ2-1, with 9 bases fitting TRBD2. This CDR3 reads CASSLRLADAYNEQFF. Here the CDR3 DNA reads TGTGCCAGCAGCTTAAGACTAGCGGACGCCTACAATGAGCAGTTCTTC.